The following is a T cell receptor beta chain sequence with its context. V was shortened by 6 bases and J by 3 bases, with 9 bases between the two germline ends. Germline V CDR1 and CDR2: MNHEY, SMNVEV (reference sequence). This CDR3 region has 13 residues. The data belong to a study of blood T cell repertoires in COVID-19. Across the whole study: The analysed material was cDNA or gDNA that came from T cells, B-cell-depleted T cells, or PBMCs.

Here immunoSEQ multiplex PCR was the method, and the copy in TCRdb shows in-frame clones only, minus some. The table shows 400,000 or so clones, with roughly 87% occurring only once. Participants spanned ages roughly 18 to 95 years and resided in 20 to 25 US areas. Donors were grouped by their self-reported clinical history. Cohort 3 recovered donors had two negative PCRs, clearance, or symptom resolution. This clonotype originated in a man aged 18 to 29 who had recovered from COVID-19. The rearrangement joins TRBV27 to TRBJ1-3, with D maybe TRBD1 (5 bases). The sample was PBMCs or T cells enriched from blood (not recorded which). The CDR3 spells CASSRAHGNTIYF. The CDR3 DNA reads TGTGCCAGCAGCAGGGCTCATGGAAACACCATATATTTT.